This TCR beta chain was recorded in a study of CD8 T cells in ankylosing spondylitis. The CDR3 is made up of 15 amino acids. Losses at the gene ends were 0 bases for V and 8 bases for J; bases not matched to a gene: 8. Germline CDR1 and CDR2: SGHTA and FQGNSA. TCRdb re-analysed the 5' RACE reads in MiXCR, keeping a single row per CDR3 protein. The sample yields some 840,000 distinct CDR3 sequences, 12% seen once. The sample holds a few counts of this clonotype. Its antigen is unidentified. General study findings and limits: In ankylosing spondylitis patients, matched synovial fluid reportedly showed significant enrichment of disease-linked clones. Typical of ankylosing spondylitis blood, it appeared, was a TCR beta motif of fewer than ten highly homologous variants.

This TCR came from a male donor with ankylosing spondylitis. The sample was blood, either unsorted or a sorted T cell fraction (not recorded which). The chain combines TRBV7-2 with TRBJ1-2, with 8 bases fitting TRBD1. The CDR3 region is CASSLASGQGGGYTF. CDR3 bases: TGTGCCAGCAGCTTAGCGTCCGGACAGGGCGGCGGCTACACCTTC.